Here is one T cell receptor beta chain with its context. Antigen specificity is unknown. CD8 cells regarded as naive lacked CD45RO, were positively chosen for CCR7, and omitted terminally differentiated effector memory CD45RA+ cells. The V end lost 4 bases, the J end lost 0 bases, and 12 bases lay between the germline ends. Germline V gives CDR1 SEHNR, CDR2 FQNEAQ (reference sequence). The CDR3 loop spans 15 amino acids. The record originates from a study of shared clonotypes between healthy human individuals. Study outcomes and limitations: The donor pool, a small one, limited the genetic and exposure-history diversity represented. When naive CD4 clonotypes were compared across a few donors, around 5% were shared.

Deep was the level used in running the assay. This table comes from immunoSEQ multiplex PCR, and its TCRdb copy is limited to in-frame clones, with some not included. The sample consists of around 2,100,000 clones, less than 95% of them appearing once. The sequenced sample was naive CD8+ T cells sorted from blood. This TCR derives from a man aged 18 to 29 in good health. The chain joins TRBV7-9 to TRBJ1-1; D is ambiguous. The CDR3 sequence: CASSSRPTMNTEAFF. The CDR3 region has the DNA TGTGCCAGCAGCTCGAGGCCGACCATGAACACTGAAGCTTTCTTT. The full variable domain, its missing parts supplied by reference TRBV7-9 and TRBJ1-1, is DTGVSQNPRHKITKRGQNVTFRCDPISEHNRLYWYRQTLGQGPEFLTYFQNEAQLEKSRLLSDRFSAERPKGSFSTLEIQRTEQGDSAMYLCASSSRPTMNTEAFFGQGTRLTVV.